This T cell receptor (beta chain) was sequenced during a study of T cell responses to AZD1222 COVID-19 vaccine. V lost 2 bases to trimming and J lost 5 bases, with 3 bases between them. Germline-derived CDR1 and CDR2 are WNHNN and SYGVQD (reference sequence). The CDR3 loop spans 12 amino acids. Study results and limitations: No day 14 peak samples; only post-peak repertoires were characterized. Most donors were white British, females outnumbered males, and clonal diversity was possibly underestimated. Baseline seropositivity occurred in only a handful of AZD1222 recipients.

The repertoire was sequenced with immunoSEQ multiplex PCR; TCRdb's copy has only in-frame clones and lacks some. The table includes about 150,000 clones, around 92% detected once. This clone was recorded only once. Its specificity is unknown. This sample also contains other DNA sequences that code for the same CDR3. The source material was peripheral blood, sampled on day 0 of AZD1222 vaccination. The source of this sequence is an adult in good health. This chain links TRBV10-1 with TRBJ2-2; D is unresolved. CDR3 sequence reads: CASSEGTGELFF. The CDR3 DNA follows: TGCGCCAGCAGTGAGGGTACCGGGGAGCTGTTTTTT.